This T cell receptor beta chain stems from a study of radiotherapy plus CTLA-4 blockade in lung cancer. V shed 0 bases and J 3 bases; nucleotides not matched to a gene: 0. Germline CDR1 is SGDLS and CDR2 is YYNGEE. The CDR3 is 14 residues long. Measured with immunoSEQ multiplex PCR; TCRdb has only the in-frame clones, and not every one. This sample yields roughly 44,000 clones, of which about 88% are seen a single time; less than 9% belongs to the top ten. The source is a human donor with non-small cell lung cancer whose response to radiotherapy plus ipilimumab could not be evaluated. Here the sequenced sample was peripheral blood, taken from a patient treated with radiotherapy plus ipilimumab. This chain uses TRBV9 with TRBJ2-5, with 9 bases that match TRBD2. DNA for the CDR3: TGTGCCAGCAGCGTAGCTAGCGGGAAAGAGACCCAGTACTTC. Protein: CASSVASGKETQYF.